Listed below are T cell receptor beta chains from one sample, sequenced in a study of regulatory T cells in long-lasting Graves disease. Using its own MiXCR run on the multiplex PCR reads, TCRdb lists one record per CDR3 protein. The data hold roughly 560,000 distinct CDR3 sequences, with roughly 16% observed a single time. The sample was also linked to a second study, of T cells in Graves' hyperthyroidism and ophthalmopathy.

The material was peripheral blood mononuclear cells (PBMCs), obtained at new diagnosis, from a patient treated with antithyroid drugs. Receptors originate from a woman aged 35-65 years with Graves disease. Each CDR3 is given with its conserved first and last residue. The D gene is left open where the match is weak. Size values are once, few and many counts, or a class for expanded clones, and some rows have none.

CDR3 protein,CDR3 DNA,V gene,clone size,J gene,D gene,CDR3 length
CASRSWRGYTF,TGTGCCAGCAGGAGTTGGAGGGGCTACACCTTC,TRBV2,few,TRBJ1-2,NA,11
CASSLSLAGGPDNEQFF,TGTGCCAGCAGTTTAAGTCTAGCGGGGGGGCCGGACAATGAGCAGTTCTTC,TRBV28,NA,TRBJ2-1,TRBD2,17
CASSLRTSGGNIQYF,TGTGCCAGCAGCTTAAGGACTAGCGGGGGGAACATTCAGTACTTC,TRBV11-2,few,TRBJ2-4,TRBD2,15
CASSPGRETEKLFF,TGTGCCAGCAGCCCTGGCCGGGAGACGGAAAAACTGTTTTTT,TRBV5-4,NA,TRBJ1-4,NA,14
CASSMYRGTNEKLFF,TGTGCCAGTAGTATGTACAGGGGCACTAATGAAAAACTGTTTTTT,TRBV19,NA,TRBJ1-4,TRBD1,15
CSASRGGTEAFF,TGCAGTGCTTCCCGGGGGGGGACTGAAGCTTTCTTT,TRBV20-1,NA,TRBJ1-1,NA,12
CASSLGVGDNTEAFF,TGTGCCAGCAGCTTAGGAGTCGGGGATAACACTGAAGCTTTCTTT,TRBV7-9,many,TRBJ1-1,NA,15
CASSLHLTLSYVSNPGNEQFF,TGTGCCAGCAGTTTACATCTTACCCTTTCTTACGTGTCAAACCCGGGCAATGAGCAGTTCTTC,TRBV12-3/TRBV12-4,many,TRBJ2-1,NA,21
CASSQAGLPYATQYF,TGTGCCAGCAGCCAAGCAGGACTACCTTATGCGACCCAGTACTTC,TRBV3-1,many,TRBJ2-5,NA,15
CAITFGENTEAFF,TGTGCCATCACCTTCGGTGAAAACACTGAAGCTTTCTTT,TRBV10-3,many,TRBJ1-1,NA,13
CASSWGQGMVDEQYF,TGTGCCAGCAGCTGGGGACAGGGAATGGTGGACGAGCAGTACTTC,TRBV7-9,few,TRBJ2-7,TRBD1,15
CASSYGTGDYYEQYF,TGTGCCAGCAGTTACGGGACAGGGGATTACTACGAGCAGTACTTC,TRBV6-5,NA,TRBJ2-7,TRBD1,15
CASRMDRGRITDTQYF,TGTGCCAGCAGGATGGACAGGGGGAGGATCACAGATACGCAGTATTTT,TRBV2,NA,TRBJ2-3,TRBD1,16
CASSLGYGVDEQYF,TGCGCCAGCAGCTTGGGTTACGGGGTAGACGAGCAGTACTTC,TRBV5-1,few,TRBJ2-7,NA,14
CASGQDTSYEQCF,TGTGCCAGCGGGCAGGACACCTCCTACGAGCAGTGCTTC,TRBV7-2,NA,TRBJ2-7,NA,13
CASRNGLLGGNTIYF,TGTGCCAGCAGAAACGGCCTGTTGGGCGGAAACACCATATATTTT,TRBV28,many,TRBJ1-3,NA,15
CSVVEGAPAFF,TGCAGTGTAGTGGAGGGGGCCCCGGCTTTCTTT,TRBV20-1,few,TRBJ1-1,TRBD1,11
CASKGTQRAEAFF,TGTGCCAGCAAGGGGACCCAGCGCGCTGAAGCTTTCTTT,TRBV7-8,many,TRBJ1-1,NA,13
CASSHQLGTGRETQYF,TGTGCCAGCAGCCACCAACTGGGGACAGGGAGGGAGACCCAGTACTTC,TRBV3-1,many,TRBJ2-5,TRBD1,16
CASRGVGGGRTQETQFF,TGTGCCAGCCGTGGGGTGGGAGGGGGGCGGACACAAGAGACCCAGTTCTTC,TRBV27,NA,TRBJ2-1,NA,17
CASSLDGTNYNEQFF,TGTGCCAGCAGCTTGGATGGGACAAACTACAATGAGCAGTTCTTC,TRBV5-1,many,TRBJ2-1,NA,15
CASSPRGAEADTQYF,TGCGCCAGCAGCCCACGGGGGGCCGAGGCAGATACGCAGTATTTT,TRBV5-1,NA,TRBJ2-3,NA,15
CATSRPGGNQPQHF,TGTGCCACCAGCAGGCCAGGGGGCAATCAGCCCCAGCATTTT,TRBV15,many,TRBJ1-5,NA,14
CASSFTNLNTEAFF,TGTGCCAGCAGCTTCACGAACTTGAACACTGAAGCTTTCTTT,TRBV7-8,many,TRBJ1-1,NA,14
CASSDAGGYNEQFF,TGTGCCAGCAGTGATGCCGGGGGTTACAATGAGCAGTTCTTC,TRBV6-1,many,TRBJ2-1,NA,14
CSAQFRGATNEKLFF,TGCAGTGCTCAGTTCCGGGGGGCGACTAATGAAAAACTGTTTTTT,TRBV20-1,few,TRBJ1-4,NA,15
CANHQPQHF,TGTGCCAACCATCAGCCCCAGCATTTT,TRBV19,NA,TRBJ1-5,NA,9
CASRPDSLNSKKQYF,TGCGCCAGCAGGCCCGACAGCCTCAACTCAAAAAAGCAGTACTTC,TRBV5-1,many,TRBJ2-7,NA,15
CSALPTTNEKLFF,TGCAGTGCCCTACCAACAACTAATGAAAAACTGTTTTTT,TRBV20-1,NA,TRBJ1-4,NA,13
CASSVGGGGDREETQYF,TGTGCCAGCAGCGTGGGGGGGGGAGGCGACCGGGAGGAGACCCAGTACTTC,TRBV9,NA,TRBJ2-5,TRBD2,17
CASRNGRASYNEQFF,TGCGCCAGCAGAAATGGACGCGCCTCCTACAATGAGCAGTTCTTC,TRBV10-2,few,TRBJ2-1,NA,15
CASSTKTGSFNQPQHF,TGTGCCAGTAGTACCAAGACAGGGAGCTTTAATCAGCCCCAGCATTTT,TRBV19,NA,TRBJ1-5,TRBD1,16
CASSLYGGESEKLFF,TGTGCCAGCAGCCTCTACGGGGGGGAGTCTGAAAAACTGTTTTTT,TRBV9,few,TRBJ1-4,NA,15
CASSLEAGGLNEQFF,TGTGCCAGCAGCTTAGAAGCGGGGGGGCTCAATGAGCAGTTCTTC,TRBV11-2,many,TRBJ2-1,TRBD2,15
CATSDSSRATGELFF,TGTGCCACCAGTGATTCTTCCAGGGCCACCGGGGAGCTGTTTTTT,TRBV24-1,few,TRBJ2-2,NA,15
CASNLGLGDTQYF,TGTGCCAGCAACCTCGGTTTAGGGGATACGCAGTATTTT,TRBV12-3/TRBV12-4,many,TRBJ2-3,NA,13
CASSDPPTYEQYF,TGTGCCAGCAGTGATCCGCCAACCTACGAGCAGTACTTC,TRBV2,many,TRBJ2-7,NA,13
CASSLPGASYEQYF,TGTGCCAGCAGTTTGCCAGGCGCCTCCTACGAGCAGTACTTC,TRBV12-3/TRBV12-4,many,TRBJ2-7,NA,14
CASGGVANQPQHF,TGTGCCAGCGGGGGGGTCGCAAATCAGCCCCAGCATTTT,TRBV28,few,TRBJ1-5,NA,13
CAWRRFTGGDGYTF,TGTGCCTGGAGGCGATTCACAGGGGGCGATGGCTACACCTTC,TRBV30,few,TRBJ1-2,TRBD1,14